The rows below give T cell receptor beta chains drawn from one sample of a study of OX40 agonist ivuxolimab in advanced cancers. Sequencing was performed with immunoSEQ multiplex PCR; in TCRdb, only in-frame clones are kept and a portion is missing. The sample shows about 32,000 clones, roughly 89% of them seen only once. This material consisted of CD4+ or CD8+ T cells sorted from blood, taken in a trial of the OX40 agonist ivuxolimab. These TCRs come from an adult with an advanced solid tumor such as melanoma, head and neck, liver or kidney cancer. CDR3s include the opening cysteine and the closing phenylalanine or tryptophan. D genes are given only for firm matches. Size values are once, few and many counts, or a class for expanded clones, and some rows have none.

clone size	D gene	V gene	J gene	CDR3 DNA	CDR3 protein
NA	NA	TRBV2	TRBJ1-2	TGTGCCAGCAGTCGGGGGTCTTCTAACTATGGCTACACCTTC	CASSRGSSNYGYTF
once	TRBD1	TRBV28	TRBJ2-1	TGTGCCAGCAGTCCCGGGACAGACTTCTACAATGAGCAGTTCTTC	CASSPGTDFYNEQFF
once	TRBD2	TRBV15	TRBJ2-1	TGTGCCACCAGAGCGGGGGGCATGAGGTCCTACAATGAGCAGTTCTTC	CATRAGGMRSYNEQFF
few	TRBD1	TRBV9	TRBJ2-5	TGTGCCAGCAGCGTAGAAATGGGACAGGGGCGAGGAGAGACCCAGTACTTC	CASSVEMGQGRGETQYF
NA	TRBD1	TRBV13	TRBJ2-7	TGTGCCAGCAGTTACTCCGGGACAGGGGGCTACGAGCAGTACTTC	CASSYSGTGGYEQYF
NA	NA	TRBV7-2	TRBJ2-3	TGTGCCAGCAGCTTAGTAGGCGGAACAGATACGCAGTATTTT	CASSLVGGTDTQYF
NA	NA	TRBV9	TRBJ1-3	TGTGCCAGCAGCGCCCCTGGGGGGGCTGAAGGAAACACCATATATTTT	CASSAPGGAEGNTIYF
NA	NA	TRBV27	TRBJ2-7	TGTGCCAGCAGTTCGGGTTACGCCTACGAGCAGTACTTC	CASSSGYAYEQYF
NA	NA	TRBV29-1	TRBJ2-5	TGCAGCGTTGAAGGCCGGAAAGAGACCCAGTACTTC	CSVEGRKETQYF
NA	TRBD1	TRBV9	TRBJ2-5	TGTGCCAGCAGCCCGGAAGGGACAGACCAAGAGACCCAGTACTTC	CASSPEGTDQETQYF
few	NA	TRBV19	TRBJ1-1	TGTGCCAGTAGCCGACGGGAGACTGAAGCTTTCTTT	CASSRRETEAFF
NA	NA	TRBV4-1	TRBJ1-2	TGCGCCAGCAGCCAAGGGGCATTAGTAGAAGGCTACACCTTC	CASSQGALVEGYTF
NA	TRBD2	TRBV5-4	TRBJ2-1	TGTGCCAGCAGGGGGACTAGCGGGAGTTCCTACAATGAGCAGTTCTTC	CASRGTSGSSYNEQFF
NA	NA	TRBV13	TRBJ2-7	TGTGCCAGCAGCTTTAAAGGGAGGTCCTACGAGCAGTACTTC	CASSFKGRSYEQYF
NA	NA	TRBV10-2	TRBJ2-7	TGCGCCAGCAGTTACGACTATTACGAGCAGTACTTC	CASSYDYYEQYF
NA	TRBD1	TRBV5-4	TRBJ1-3	TGTGCCAGCAGCCCTCGGGACAGTATCTCTGGAAACACCATATATTTT	CASSPRDSISGNTIYF
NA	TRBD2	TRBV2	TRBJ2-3	TGTGCCAGCAGCCGAATTACTACTAGCGGGTACACAGATACGCAGTATTTT	CASSRITTSGYTDTQYF
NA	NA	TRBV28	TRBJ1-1	TGTGCCAGCACCAAGGGTAAGACTGAAGCTTTCTTT	CASTKGKTEAFF
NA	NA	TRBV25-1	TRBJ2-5	TGTGCCAGCAGTGAATCTAGGGGCTTATTCGTAGAGACCCAGTACTTC	CASSESRGLFVETQYF
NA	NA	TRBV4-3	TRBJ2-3	TGCGCCAGCAGCCAAGATCCAGTATCCGCAGATACGCAGTATTTT	CASSQDPVSADTQYF
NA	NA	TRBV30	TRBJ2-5	TGTGCCTTTGTAGTTGTGGGGGGGCCCTTCGGTGAGACCCAGTACTTC	CAFVVVGGPFGETQYF
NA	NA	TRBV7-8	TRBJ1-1	TGTGCCAGCAGCTTAGCGCGTCAAGCTTTCTTT	CASSLARQAFF
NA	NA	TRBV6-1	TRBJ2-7	TGTGCCAGCAGCTGGACTTTTATCCCCCCCCGGGAGCAGTACTTC	CASSWTFIPPREQYF
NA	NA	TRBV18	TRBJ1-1	TGTGCCAGCTCACCCTGGGGCCTGAACACTGAAGCTTTCTTT	CASSPWGLNTEAFF
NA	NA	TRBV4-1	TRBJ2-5	TGCGCCAGCAGCCAAGAGGCAGGGGAAGAGACCCAGTACTTC	CASSQEAGEETQYF
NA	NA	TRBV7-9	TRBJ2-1	TGTGCCAGCAGCCCCAGTGAGTTGAGCTACAATGAGCAGTTCTTC	CASSPSELSYNEQFF
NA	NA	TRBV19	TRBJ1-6	TGTGCCAGTAGTATAGCCCGGAACGGATATTCACCCCTCCACTTT	CASSIARNGYSPLHF
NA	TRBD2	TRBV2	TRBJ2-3	TGTGCCAGCAGCGCAACGGGGGGGTTGGCAGATACGCAGTATTTT	CASSATGGLADTQYF
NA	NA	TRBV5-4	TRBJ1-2	TGTGCCAGCACCGCAGGGAACTATGGCTACACCTTC	CASTAGNYGYTF
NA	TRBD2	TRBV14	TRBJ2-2	TGTGCCAGCAGCCAAGGCTTAGCGGGATCGAACACCGGGGAGCTGTTTTTT	CASSQGLAGSNTGELFF
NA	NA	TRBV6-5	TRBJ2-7	TGTGCCAGCAGTTACGGTGCAGGGTCCGAGCAGTACTTC	CASSYGAGSEQYF
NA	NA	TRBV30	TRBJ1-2	TGTGCCTGGAGTGACGGGAACTATGGCTACACCTTC	CAWSDGNYGYTF
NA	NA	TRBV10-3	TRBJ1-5	TGTGCCATCAGTGAGTCGATAGGGGGAAGCAATCAGCCCCAGCATTTT	CAISESIGGSNQPQHF
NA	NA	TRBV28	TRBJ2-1	TGTGCCAGCAGTTTCCTAGGGGAGGGGGCGTACAATGAGCAGTTCTTC	CASSFLGEGAYNEQFF
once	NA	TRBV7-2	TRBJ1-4	TGTGCCAGCAGCTTAGCTTCCCCTAATGAAAAACTGTTTTTT	CASSLASPNEKLFF
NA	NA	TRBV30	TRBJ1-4	TGTGCCTGGAGTCAAGGGCTTGATGAAAAACTGTTTTTT	CAWSQGLDEKLFF
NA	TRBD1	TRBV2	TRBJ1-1	TGTGCCAGCAGCTTTTATCCCGGGACAGCGAACACTGAAGCTTTCTTT	CASSFYPGTANTEAFF
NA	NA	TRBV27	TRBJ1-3	TGTGCCAGCAGTTTAGACAGCCGCTCTGGAAACACCATATATTTT	CASSLDSRSGNTIYF
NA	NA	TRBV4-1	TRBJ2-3	TGCGCCAGCAGCCCGATAGGGCTAGCCCCAGATACGCAGTATTTT	CASSPIGLAPDTQYF
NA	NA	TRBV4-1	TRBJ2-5	TGCGCCAGCAGCCCCCAGGGTATGCACCAAGAGACCCAGTACTTC	CASSPQGMHQETQYF
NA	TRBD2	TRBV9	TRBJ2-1	TGTGCCAGCAGCGTAAGCGGGAGGTCGTACAATGAGCAGTTCTTC	CASSVSGRSYNEQFF